This passage covers 5 T cell receptor beta chains from one sample sequenced in a study of early T cells in non-severe SARS-CoV-2 infection. TCRdb re-called the 5' RACE reads with MiXCR, one entry per CDR3 protein. The repertoire holds roughly 41,000 distinct CDR3 sequences, with under 6.5% as singletons. The sequenced sample consisted of whole blood. The source of these receptors is an adult who was a healthcare worker with PCR-confirmed SARS-CoV-2 infection or an uninfected control (not recorded which).

In this sample, this clonotype turned up many times. This chain joins TRBV19 and TRBJ2-1, with D hard to call. V lost 5 bases and J lost 2, with 7 bases in between. CDR1 LNHDA and CDR2 SQIVND come from the germline V gene (reference sequence). The CDR3 loop spans 13 amino acids. Here the CDR3 reads CASSSAAYNEQFF. CDR3 nucleotide sequence: TGTGCCAGTAGTTCAGCTGCCTACAATGAGCAGTTCTTC.

This clonotype was seen a handful of times. The gene calls are TRBV10-3 and TRBJ1-6; D not resolved. Germline assignment: CDR1 ENHRY and CDR2 SYGVKD. V lost 4 bases and J lost 10, with 20 bases in between. This CDR3 has 16 amino acids. This CDR3 is CAISVRGPAGGSPLHF. The CDR3 DNA follows: TGTGCCATCAGTGTTCGAGGTCCCGCCGGAGGGTCACCCCTCCACTTT.

The chain carries TRBV7-8 and TRBJ1-1; D remains ambiguous. V gave up 1 base and J gave up 1 base, with 4 bases separating them. CDR3 length: 13 amino acids. CDR1 is SGHVS and CDR2 is FQNEAQ in the germline V gene. DNA for the CDR3: TGTGCCAGCAGCTTAGAGGGGAACACTGAAGCTTTCTTT. Translation gives CASSLEGNTEAFF.

This clonotype was observed a handful of times. The V call is TRBV6-6, the J call TRBJ2-3; no reliable D call. The V gene's germline CDR1 is MNHNY and CDR2 SVGAGI (reference sequence). Trimming removed 7 bases at V and 0 bases at J, with 17 bases between. The CDR3 is made up of 16 amino acids. The CDR3 DNA reads TGTGCCAGCACCCTAGGCCGGCAGCCCAGCACAGATACGCAGTATTTT. This codes for CASTLGRQPSTDTQYF.

This chain joins TRBV6-1 and TRBJ2-7; D uncertain. Between the trimmed V and J ends, which lost 3 bases and 7 bases, there was a span of 19 bases. The germline CDR1 and CDR2 sequences are MNHNS and SASEGT. The CDR3 contains 15 residues. The CDR3 region is CASSEGMGSLEEQYF. CDR3 bases: TGTGCCAGCAGTGAGGGGATGGGCTCATTGGAGGAGCAGTACTTC.